This T cell receptor beta chain was recovered during a study of blood T cell repertoires in COVID-19 (dated by TCRdb to 2020 to 2021). As for the study more broadly: The collaborator samples originated in the United States, Italy and Spain and spanned the acute and convalescent phases of COVID-19. Nearly every sample came with metadata listing a de-identified subject ID, COVID-19 status, age in years and sex. The dataset comprised deeply sampled blood TCRbeta repertoires from subjects exposed to, actively infected with, or recovered from COVID-19. The repertoires were made available in a free public database intended to serve as a resource for research on the immune response to SARS-CoV-2. Where HLA class I and class II types were available, the types were taken from metadata supplied by the sample provider, not from assay-based typing. The prospective study material was composed of cDNA or gDNA derived from T cells, B-cell-depleted T cells, or PBMCs. Samples were obtained from the ongoing ImmuneRACE study (first 160 participants) and from 1,200 or so subjects provided by 6 global collaborators.

The immunoSEQ Assay, a bias-controlled multiplex PCR, was used to amplify TCRbeta CDR3 regions from genomic DNA. In the authors' own workflow: Nucleated cell counts per sample were estimated from amplification of reference gene primers within the assay. Sequence reads were collapsed and filtered to measure the absolute abundance of every unique TCRbeta CDR3 rearrangement. For each sample, productive Simpson clonality was calculated as the square root of Simpson's diversity index over productive rearrangements. Entries here come from immuneACCESS through TCRdb and include only in-frame sequences with V and J called. Some clones fail to appear in such tables; in the studies checked, an unresolved V gene covers under half of the shortfall, and the cause of the remainder is unknown. For V, J and clone size, that table is used; D and trimming come from the DNA. This sample gives roughly 250,000 clones in total; about nine tenths of them show up just once. Clones ranked in the top ten supply about 12% of the sample.

A word on this clone: Its antigen is not yet known. No base qualities exist here, and no much larger clone lies one base off it.

One collaborating source in Seattle enrolled patients during active infection and followed them longitudinally through the course of disease. Collaborating institutions collected whole blood in K2EDTA tubes following their own protocols. For TCRbeta analysis, collaborators shipped samples in one of three forms: frozen whole blood, isolated PBMCs, or DNA extracted from either of those sample types. Study-wide findings and limitations: The amount of clinical and demographic metadata varied by source and participant and was provided uncurated.

The cysteine opens and the phenylalanine closes a CDR3 of 15 amino acids. Only CDR3 DNA is held: 45 bases, read in frame from base 1. Sequences LNHDA (CDR1) and SQIVND (CDR2) are obtained from the germline V gene (reference sequence). V is reduced by 1 base and J by 3 bases, leaving a spacing of 12 bases between them. Source material: peripheral blood. The chain couples TRBV19 to TRBJ1-2; TRBD1 is possibly the D segment (5 matching bases). This clonotype was obtained from a woman in her 30s with COVID-19, enrolled during active disease. Read as DNA, the sequence is TGTGCCAGTAGTATAGCCCTTGGCAGGGACTATGGCTACACCTTC. Translation gives CASSIALGRDYGYTF.